A single sample gave rise to the 20 T cell receptor beta chains below, sequenced in a study of blood T cell repertoires in COVID-19. The repertoire was sequenced with immunoSEQ multiplex PCR; TCRdb's copy has only in-frame clones and lacks some. The table lists about 84,000 clones, 83% of them singletons, with 25% to 30% in the top ten. The sequencing input was peripheral blood. These receptors were obtained from a woman aged 80 or older with acute or convalescent COVID-19.

This chain links TRBV11-3 with TRBJ1-6, with TRBD1 matching 9 bases. The ends lost 4 bases at V and 9 bases at J; junction bases unmatched: 4. Looked up from germline, CDR1 is SGHNT and CDR2 is YENEEA. This CDR3 has 14 residues. CDR3 sequence: CASSSLTGGSPLHF. CDR3 nucleotide sequence: TGTGCCAGCAGCTCCCTGACAGGGGGTTCACCCCTCCACTTT.

This chain connects TRBV7-2 to TRBJ2-1; D remains ambiguous. V was pared by 0 bases and J by 7 bases, with 13 bases between. The CDR3 has 15 amino acids. Germline V gene sequence: CDR1 SGHTA, CDR2 FQGNSA. CDR3: CASSLAPAGQNEQFF. CDR3 bases: TGTGCCAGCAGCTTAGCCCCGGCAGGCCAAAATGAGCAGTTCTTC.

V is TRBV4-2 and J is TRBJ1-5; D is possibly TRBD1 (5 bases). Germline V CDR1 and CDR2: LGHNA, YNFKEQ. The CDR3 runs 15 residues. The V and J ends lost 0 bases and 5 bases respectively, with 11 bases between them. This CDR3 reads CASSQDRGRDQPQHF. CDR3 nucleotide sequence: TGTGCCAGCAGCCAAGATCGGGGGAGGGATCAGCCCCAGCATTTT.

This sequence joins TRBV11-2 and TRBJ2-7; tentative D call: TRBD2 (5 bases). Trimming took 6 bases from V and 0 from J, leaving 6 bases between them. Per the germline V gene, CDR1 is SGHAT and CDR2 is FQNNGV. There are 12 residues in the CDR3. CDR3: CASSEGSYEQYF. In DNA form, the CDR3 reads TGTGCCAGCAGTGAGGGCTCCTACGAGCAGTACTTC.

The J gene is TRBJ2-3, the V gene TRBV23-1; maybe TRBD1 (7 bases). TRBV23-1 is filed as an ORF, its function uncertain. Trimming pared 2 bases from V and 7 bases from J, leaving 16 bases between. The CDR3 runs to 15 residues. CDR3 region: CASSQTNRGGYTQYF. CDR3 nucleotides: TGCGCCAGCAGTCAAACGAACAGGGGAGGCTATACGCAGTATTTT.

This clone appeared a few times. V usage is TRBV7-9 and J usage is TRBJ1-2; 7 bases match TRBD1. Germline V CDR1 and CDR2: SEHNR, FQNEAQ (reference sequence). With 7 bases clipped from V and 2 bases from J, the junction kept 4 bases outside the gene matches. The CDR3 runs 13 residues. CDR3 sequence reads: CASTRDSNYGYTF. CDR3 sequence (DNA): TGTGCCAGCACCCGGGACAGCAACTATGGCTACACCTTC. Variable domain in full (rest from reference TRBV7-9 and TRBJ1-2): DTGVSQNPRHKITKRGQNVTFRCDPISEHNRLYWYRQTLGQGPEFLTYFQNEAQLEKSRLLSDRFSAERPKGSFSTLEIQRTEQGDSAMYLCASTRDSNYGYTFGSGTRLTVV.

The chain uses TRBV5-1 and TRBJ2-7; 9 nucleotides agree with TRBD1. The CDR3 is 15 amino acids. J was trimmed by 4 bases and V by 0 bases; bases with no gene match: 5. Germline CDR1 SGHRS, CDR2 YFSETQ. The CDR3 DNA reads as TGCGCCAGCAGCTTGGGGGGGACAGGGATATACGAGCAGTACTTC. Protein product: CASSLGGTGIYEQYF. The variable domain in full, completed from reference TRBV5-1 and TRBJ2-7, reads KAGVTQTPRYLIKTRGQQVTLSCSPISGHRSVSWYQQTPGQGLQFLFEYFSETQRNKGNFPGRFSGRQFSNSRSEMNVSTLELGDSALYLCASSLGGTGIYEQYFGPGTRLTVT.

This chain connects TRBV24-1 to TRBJ1-4, with D unclear. The CDR3 runs 18 residues. CDR1 KGHDR and CDR2 SFDVKD come from the germline V gene. V was trimmed by 3 bases and J by 2 bases, leaving 18 bases between them. CDR3 protein: CATSDPGEEPGTNEKLFF. CDR3 DNA: TGTGCCACCAGTGATCCGGGTGAGGAGCCCGGGACTAATGAAAAACTGTTTTTT.

V and J are TRBV7-9 and TRBJ2-2, with 8 bases that match TRBD1. The CDR3 extends over 15 amino acids. CDR1 and CDR2 from the germline V gene are SEHNR and FQNEAQ (reference sequence). The ends lost 5 bases at V and 3 bases at J; junction bases unmatched: 5. The CDR3 DNA sequence: TGTGCCAGCAGCCCTGGACAGGGCCACACCGGGGAGCTGTTTTTT. Translated: CASSPGQGHTGELFF.

This clone is deemed medium-sized. V usage is TRBV5-4 and J usage is TRBJ2-7; possible D gene TRBD1, 6 bases. The V gene lost 4 bases and the J gene lost 0 bases, with 17 bases spanning the gap. From germline, CDR1 is SGHNT and CDR2 YYREEE (reference sequence). This CDR3 has 16 residues. The DNA for the CDR3 is TGTGCCAGCAGCCAAGACAGGATGAGGAGCTCCTACGAGCAGTACTTC. Translation gives CASSQDRMRSSYEQYF.

This clone has just a few counts. Distinct nucleotide sequences in the sample also encode this CDR3. The chain combines TRBV11-2 with TRBJ1-2, with TRBD1 as a possible D gene (5 bases). Germline values: CDR1 SGHAT, CDR2 FQNNGV. V lost 6 bases and J 5 bases, leaving 13 bases between the germline ends. The CDR3 has 13 amino acids. CDR3 residues: CASSPGSGYGYTF. DNA for the CDR3: TGTGCCAGCAGTCCAGGGAGCGGGTATGGCTACACCTTC.

The genes are TRBV19 and TRBJ1-2, with D hard to call. V was trimmed by 3 bases and J by 7 bases, leaving 6 bases between them. CDR1 is LNHDA and CDR2 is SQIVND in the germline V gene (reference sequence). This CDR3 region has 11 residues. The CDR3 sequence: CASSISGGYTF. CDR3 nucleotide sequence: TGTGCCAGTAGTATCTCCGGTGGCTACACCTTC.

The chain uses TRBV5-1 and TRBJ2-6; TRBD2 might be the D (6 bases). This CDR3 contains 15 residues. V was cut by 4 bases and J by 3 bases, with 11 bases left in between. Germline V lookup: CDR1 SGHRS, CDR2 YFSETQ. CDR3 protein: CASSGGTHGANVLTF. Here the CDR3 DNA reads TGCGCCAGCAGCGGCGGGACCCATGGGGCCAACGTCCTGACTTTC.

The V gene is TRBV5-1, the J gene TRBJ2-3; TRBD2 might be the D (6 bases). V shed 0 bases and J shed 0 bases, with 11 bases lying between them. The CDR3 runs to 16 residues. CDR1 and CDR2 from the germline V gene are SGHRS and YFSETQ. The CDR3 DNA sequence: TGCGCCAGCAGCTTGGACCTAGCGACTAGCACAGATACGCAGTATTTT. This translates into CASSLDLATSTDTQYF.

This chain connects TRBV5-1 to TRBJ2-3, with TRBD1 identical over 7 bases. This CDR3 is built from 16 residues. CDR1 is SGHRS, CDR2 YFSETQ, per germline. The V and J ends lost 0 bases and 2 bases, in that order; junction bases with no gene match: 6. The CDR3: CASSLDRGLLTDTQYF. Written as DNA, the CDR3 is TGCGCCAGCAGCTTGGACAGGGGATTACTCACAGATACGCAGTATTTT.

In this sample, this clone turned up once. This chain uses TRBV5-6 with TRBJ1-3, with 8 bases fitting TRBD1. This CDR3 is 18 amino acids long. CDR1 is SGHDT, CDR2 YYEEEE, per germline. With V trimmed by 2 bases and J by 0 bases, 10 bases remained unmatched. CDR3 loop: CASSLTVDRASSGNTIYF. DNA for the CDR3: TGTGCCAGCAGCTTAACAGTGGACAGGGCAAGCTCTGGAAACACCATATATTTT.

This clone was recorded a few times. The chain has TRBV27 and TRBJ1-6, with TRBD1 as a possible D gene (6 bases). The CDR3 contains 14 residues. Trimming removed 8 bases from V and 8 bases from J, with 16 bases in between. CDR1 and CDR2 (germline): MNHEY, SMNVEV (reference sequence). The CDR3 sequence is CASSLQQGYSPLHF. CDR3 sequence (DNA): TGTGCCAGCTCCCTCCAGCAGGGGTATTCACCCCTCCACTTT.

The gene calls are TRBV10-3 and TRBJ2-1; TRBD2 matches at 9 bases. The CDR3 spans 18 residues. The V and J ends lost 10 bases and 4 bases, in that order; junction bases with no gene match: 20. Germline loops: CDR1 ENHRY, CDR2 SYGVKD. The CDR3 spells CANRLAVSIYLLYNEQFF. Written as DNA, the CDR3 is TGTGCCAACCGACTAGCGGTATCCATATATTTACTTTACAATGAGCAGTTCTTC.

This clone came up once. V and J are TRBV5-4 and TRBJ2-3; 7 nucleotides line up with TRBD2. V lost 5 bases to trimming and J lost 0 bases; unmatched junction nucleotides: 9. Germline V CDR1 and CDR2: SGHNT, YYREEE (reference sequence). This CDR3 contains 16 residues. CDR3 DNA sequence: TGTGCCAGCAGGCCGCGGGGACTAACTAGCACAGATACGCAGTATTTT. Translation: CASRPRGLTSTDTQYF.

The chain couples TRBV25-1 to TRBJ2-3; 8 nucleotides line up with TRBD1. This CDR3 spans 14 amino acids. The V segment lost 2 bases and the J segment 9 bases; nucleotides outside the gene matches: 7. Germline assignment: CDR1 MGHDK and CDR2 SYGVNS. The CDR3 DNA is TGTGCCAGCAGTGAACGGGACAGGCACAGCACGCAGTATTTT. Translation gives CASSERDRHSTQYF.